The T cell receptor beta chain described here comes from a study of OX40 agonist ivuxolimab in advanced cancers. Study details: At around 83% male, the cohort had a mean age of 60 years, ranging from roughly 20 to 79. Study conclusions and caveats: Certain nonresponders likewise exhibited a low normalized T-cell clonal expansion.

As concerns this clone: Its antigen is unknown.

A history of autoimmune disease or systemic immunosuppression excluded patients. Blood samples were obtained at baseline, cycle 4 day 1, and cycle 7 day 1. Clones were sequenced by immunoSEQ multiplex PCR, and TCRdb holds only the in-frame ones, with some missing. The sample shows about 48,000 clones, about 91% of them seen only once. The CDR3 consists of 15 residues. V was cut by 5 bases and J by 2 bases, with 15 bases left in between. Germline CDR1 SEHNR, CDR2 FQNEAQ (reference sequence). The rearrangement joins TRBV7-9 to TRBJ2-5, with D unclear. This TCR derives from an adult with an advanced solid tumor such as melanoma, head and neck, liver or kidney cancer. The specimen comprised CD4+ or CD8+ T cells sorted from blood, sampled in a trial of the OX40 agonist ivuxolimab. The chain's CDR3 is CASSPRRVGQETQYF. Written as DNA, the CDR3 is TGTGCCAGCAGCCCACGTCGTGTGGGTCAAGAGACCCAGTACTTC.